One sample yielded the 20 T cell receptor beta chains listed below, sequenced in a study of shared clonotypes between healthy human individuals. The data were produced by immunoSEQ multiplex PCR, yet TCRdb's version contains in-frame clones alone and is incomplete. Here the sample spans about 1,900,000 clones, approximately 94% being singletons. CD45RO-negative cells were positively selected for CCR7, leaving out terminally differentiated effector memory CD45RA+ cells. Specimen: naive CD8+ T cells sorted from blood. These receptors were collected from a man aged 18 to 29 in good health.

V and J are TRBV2 and TRBJ1-5; no clear D. The V end lost 1 base, the J end lost 2 bases, and 9 bases lay between the germline ends. In germline, CDR1 is SNHLY, CDR2 FYNNEI. CDR3 length equals 15 residues. The CDR3 spells CASSEEGMGNQPQHF. DNA of the CDR3: TGTGCCAGCAGTGAAGAAGGGATGGGCAATCAGCCCCAGCATTTT.

This chain uses TRBV5-4 with TRBJ2-7, with a possible D match to TRBD2 (6 bases). V gave up 1 base and J gave up 6 bases, with 17 bases separating them. CDR1 SGHNT and CDR2 YYREEE come from the germline V gene (reference sequence). The length of the CDR3 is 15 residues. The CDR3 loop reads CASSLYGGSNSEQYF. The CDR3 DNA reads TGTGCCAGCAGCTTGTACGGGGGTAGTAACTCCGAGCAGTACTTC.

In its sample, this clone was seen once. The chain combines TRBV19 with TRBJ1-2; D uncertain. The germline V gene encodes CDR1 LNHDA and CDR2 SQIVND (reference sequence). The CDR3 totals 13 residues. With 4 bases removed from V and 3 bases from J, the gap between germline ends came to 9 bases. The CDR3 loop is CASSRSGDYGYTF. The DNA for the CDR3 is TGTGCCAGTAGTAGGAGTGGCGACTATGGCTACACCTTC.

The gene calls are TRBV7-9 and TRBJ2-7, with 8 positions matching TRBD1. The CDR3 covers 14 residues. J lost 3 bases, V lost 5 bases, and 6 bases had no gene match. CDR1 and CDR2 from the germline V gene are SEHNR and FQNEAQ (reference sequence). The CDR3 loop reads CASSPPGTGYEQYF. CDR3 nucleotides: TGTGCCAGCAGCCCTCCCGGGACAGGCTACGAGCAGTACTTC.

A word on this clone: Distinct nucleotide sequences in the sample also encode this CDR3. The chain employs TRBV2 and TRBJ2-7; D ambiguous. The CDR3 has 13 residues. V was shortened by 1 base and J by 2 bases, with 6 bases between the two germline ends. Germline V gives CDR1 SNHLY, CDR2 FYNNEI. The CDR3 is CASSEVPAYEQYF. CDR3 DNA sequence: TGTGCCAGCAGTGAAGTGCCAGCCTACGAGCAGTACTTC.

The CDR3 protein is CASSLEGTKNIQYF. In nucleotides, the CDR3 is TGTGCCAGCAGCTTGGAGGGAACCAAAAACATTCAGTACTTC. V usage is TRBV7-9 and J usage is TRBJ2-4; tentative D call: TRBD2 (6 bases). The V gene lost 3 bases and the J gene lost 2 bases, with 8 bases spanning the gap. The CDR3 covers 14 residues. The V gene's germline CDR1 is SEHNR and CDR2 FQNEAQ (reference sequence).

The rearrangement links TRBV4-1 to TRBJ1-3; perhaps TRBD1 as D (5 bases). The ends were cut back, 0 bases at V and 4 bases at J, with 13 bases in the middle. Germline V CDR1 and CDR2: MGHRA, YSYEKL. The CDR3 contains 16 residues. CDR3 in DNA: TGCGCCAGCAGCCAAGATGTAGGGGTTGGGGGAAACACCATATATTTT. Translation: CASSQDVGVGGNTIYF.

This chain joins TRBV7-8 and TRBJ2-7, with D unclear. The germline gives CDR1 SGHVS, CDR2 FQNEAQ. The CDR3 length is 13 residues. Trimming took off 5 bases at V and 4 bases at J, with 12 bases between the two ends. The CDR3 DNA follows: TGTGCCAGCAGCCTTACACGGCCTTACGAGCAGTACTTC. Residues: CASSLTRPYEQYF. The entire variable domain, with the rest obtained from reference TRBV7-8 and TRBJ2-7, is as follows: GAGVSQSPRYKVAKRGQDVALRCDPISGHVSLFWYQQALGQGPEFLTYFQNEAQLDKSGLPSDRFFAERPEGSVSTLKIQRTQQEDSAVYLCASSLTRPYEQYFGPGTRLTVT.

A remark on this clone: The sample holds other DNA sequences that translate to the same CDR3. The chain combines TRBV7-9 with TRBJ2-7; a possible D gene is TRBD1 (5 bases). V dropped 1 base and J dropped 4 bases, with 11 bases sitting between them. CDR3 size: 14 residues. The germline V gene encodes CDR1 SEHNR and CDR2 FQNEAQ (reference sequence). CDR3 in amino acids: CASSLVDRTYEQYF. The CDR3 DNA sequence: TGTGCCAGCAGCTTAGTCGACAGAACGTACGAGCAGTACTTC.

This chain uses TRBV5-3 with TRBJ2-1, with D possibly being TRBD2 (5 bases). TRBV5-3 is noted as an ORF with a role that remains uncertain. Between the trimmed V and J ends, which lost 2 bases and 4 bases, there was a span of 16 bases. The CDR3 has 16 residues. CDR3 residues: CARSFPRRPGYNEQFF. The CDR3 DNA reads as TGTGCCAGAAGCTTCCCCAGGAGGCCAGGATACAATGAGCAGTTCTTC.

The chain joins TRBV4-1 to TRBJ2-7, with D possibly called TRBD1 or TRBD2 (5 bases each). The CDR3 is 13 residues long. V gave up 3 bases and J gave up 6 bases, with 12 bases separating them. The germline CDR1 and CDR2 sequences are MGHRA and YSYEKL. CDR3 sequence: CASSHDPGSEQYF. The CDR3, as DNA: TGCGCCAGCAGCCATGACCCAGGGAGCGAGCAGTACTTC.

The chain combines TRBV19 with TRBJ2-6; TRBD2 might be the D (6 bases). This CDR3 spans 18 amino acids. The V end lost 5 bases, the J end lost 0 bases, and 17 bases lay between the germline ends. In germline, CDR1 is LNHDA, CDR2 SQIVND (reference sequence). CDR3 in amino acids: CASSVPGVPISGANVLTF. As DNA, the CDR3 is TGTGCCAGTAGTGTCCCGGGGGTCCCCATCTCTGGGGCCAACGTCCTGACTTTC.

The genes are TRBV27 and TRBJ1-4, with 12 bases matching TRBD1. Germline V gene sequence: CDR1 MNHEY, CDR2 SMNVEV (reference sequence). The CDR3 spans 16 residues. V was clipped by 2 bases and J by 7 bases; unmatched bases: 5. CDR3 in DNA: TGTGCCAGCAGTTTAGGGACAGGGGGCCGGAGTGAAAAACTGTTTTTT. This encodes CASSLGTGGRSEKLFF.

The rearrangement links TRBV27 to TRBJ2-7, with D hard to call. The CDR3 totals 14 residues. Per germline, CDR1 MNHEY and CDR2 SMNVEV (reference sequence). Trimming shortened V by 3 bases and J by 5 bases, and 14 bases separated the two germline ends. The CDR3 reads CASSFAAPPNEQYF. The DNA for the CDR3 is TGTGCCAGCAGTTTCGCGGCGCCGCCGAACGAGCAGTACTTC.

Turning to this clone: The identical CDR3 is also encoded by other nucleotide sequences in the sample. J is TRBJ2-7 and V is TRBV19; a possible D gene is TRBD1 (6 bases). The CDR3 length is 14 residues. V dropped 3 bases and J dropped 0 bases, with 9 bases sitting between them. In germline, CDR1 is LNHDA, CDR2 SQIVND (reference sequence). In nucleotides, the CDR3 is TGTGCCAGTAGTATCCAGGGGAGCTCCTACGAGCAGTACTTC. Protein product: CASSIQGSSYEQYF. Combining the CDR3 with reference TRBV19 and TRBJ2-7 gives the whole variable domain DGGITQSPKYLFRKEGQNVTLSCEQNLNHDAMYWYRQDPGQGLRLIYYSQIVNDFQKGDIAEGYSVSREKKESFPLTVTSAQKNPTAFYLCASSIQGSSYEQYFGPGTRLTVT.

The chain joins TRBV9 to TRBJ2-3; either TRBD1 or TRBD2 may supply D (5 bases each). Trimming pared 4 bases from V and 0 bases from J, leaving 12 bases between. This CDR3 comprises 15 residues. Germline V CDR1 and CDR2: SGDLS, YYNGEE. CDR3 protein: CASSNDGASTDTQYF. As DNA, the CDR3 is TGTGCCAGCAGCAACGACGGGGCCAGCACAGATACGCAGTATTTT.

This clone was counted a single time. The chain couples TRBV28 to TRBJ2-3, with D possibly TRBD2 on 5 matching bases. The CDR3 runs to 14 residues. Germline loops: CDR1 MDHEN, CDR2 SYDVKM. V lost 7 bases and J 6 bases, leaving 17 bases between the germline ends. CDR3 in amino acids: CASTPTEGADTQYF. The CDR3, as DNA: TGTGCCAGCACCCCGACTGAGGGAGCGGATACGCAGTATTTT.

V usage is TRBV27 and J usage is TRBJ2-7; 11 bases align to TRBD1. CDR1 MNHEY and CDR2 SMNVEV come from the germline V gene (reference sequence). The V segment lost 9 bases and the J segment 5 bases; nucleotides outside the gene matches: 6. This CDR3 has 13 residues. CDR3 sequence (DNA): TGTGCCAGTGGGACAGGGGGTGGAAACGAGCAGTACTTC. The encoded protein is CASGTGGGNEQYF.

Only one count was recorded for this clone. The chain combines TRBV25-1 with TRBJ1-4; 11 positions agree with TRBD1. This CDR3 comprises 16 residues. After removal of 6 bases from V and 2 bases from J, the junction contained 5 bases not matched to a gene. The V gene's germline CDR1 is MGHDK and CDR2 SYGVNS. This CDR3 is CASSRDRGATNEKLFF. Written as DNA, the CDR3 is TGTGCCAGCAGCCGGGACAGGGGGGCTACTAATGAAAAACTGTTTTTT.

CDR3 amino acids: CASSPGTSEQETQYF. DNA for the CDR3: TGTGCCAGCAGCCCCGGGACTAGCGAACAAGAGACCCAGTACTTC. The chain uses TRBV28 and TRBJ2-5, with 10 bases aligning to TRBD2. This CDR3 region has 15 residues. Germline V gene lookup returns CDR1 MDHEN and CDR2 SYDVKM. The J segment lost 2 bases and the V segment lost 6 bases, leaving 6 bases of the junction unmatched.